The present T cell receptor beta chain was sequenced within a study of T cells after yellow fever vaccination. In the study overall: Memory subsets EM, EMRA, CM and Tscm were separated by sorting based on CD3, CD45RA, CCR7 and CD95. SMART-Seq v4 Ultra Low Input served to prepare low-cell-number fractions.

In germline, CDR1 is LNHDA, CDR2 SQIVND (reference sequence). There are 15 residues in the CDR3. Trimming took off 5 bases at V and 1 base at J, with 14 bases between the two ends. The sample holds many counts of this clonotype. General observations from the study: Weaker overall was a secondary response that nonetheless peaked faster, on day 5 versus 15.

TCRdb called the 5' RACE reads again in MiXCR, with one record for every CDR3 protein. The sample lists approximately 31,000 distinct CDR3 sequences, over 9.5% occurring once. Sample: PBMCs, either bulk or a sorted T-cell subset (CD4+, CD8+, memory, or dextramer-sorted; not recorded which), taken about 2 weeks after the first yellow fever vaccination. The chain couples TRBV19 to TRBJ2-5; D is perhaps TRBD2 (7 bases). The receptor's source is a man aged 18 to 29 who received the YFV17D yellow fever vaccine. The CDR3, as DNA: TGTGCCAGTAGTGGGCGGGGGCCTATCCAAGAGACCCAGTACTTC. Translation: CASSGRGPIQETQYF.